Below are 21 T cell receptor beta chains sequenced from a single sample in a study of regulatory T cells in long-lasting Graves disease. The TCR beta library used iRepertoire HTBI primers with Arm-PCR amplification of CDR3. From the multiplex PCR reads, TCRdb called clonotypes with MiXCR, one entry per CDR3 protein. The sample carries almost 350,000 distinct CDR3 sequences, around 19% recorded once. Time point here: persistent/refractory GD, antithyroid drugs over 5 years with positive TRAb. RNA from PBMCs was the source of the TCR library. The source material was peripheral blood mononuclear cells (PBMCs), sampled when the disease was refractory, from a patient treated with antithyroid drugs. The receptors were sampled from a female donor with Graves disease.

The gene calls are TRBV9 and TRBJ1-1, with D perhaps matching TRBD1 (6 bases). Germline V gives CDR1 SGDLS, CDR2 YYNGEE. The CDR3 length is 13 residues. Trimming took 3 bases from V and 11 from J, leaving 17 bases between them. CDR3 sequence (DNA): TGTGCCAGCAGCGGAAAGGGGGTACGGGAGGCTTTCTTT. It is translated as CASSGKGVREAFF. Using reference TRBV9 and TRBJ1-1 for the parts outside the CDR3, the full variable domain is DSGVTQTPKHLITATGQRVTLRCSPRSGDLSVYWYQQSLDQGLQFLIQYYNGEERAKGNILERFSAQQFPDLHSELNLSSLELGDSALYFCASSGKGVREAFFGQGTRLTVV.

This chain joins TRBV5-1 and TRBJ2-7; tentative D call: TRBD2 (6 bases). V lost 5 bases and J lost 4, with 16 bases in between. The CDR3 has 14 amino acids. Germline V gene lookup returns CDR1 SGHRS and CDR2 YFSETQ. CDR3 region: CASREGPGGYEQYF. Here the CDR3 DNA reads TGCGCCAGCAGGGAGGGTCCCGGCGGGTACGAGCAGTACTTC.

Concerning this clonotype: A much larger clone differs from this one at a single base, so this may be a read error. The gene calls are TRBV20-1 and TRBJ1-4; unclear D gene. This CDR3 spans 14 amino acids. Per the germline V gene, CDR1 is DFQATT and CDR2 is SNEGSKA (reference sequence). V gave up 0 bases and J gave up 4 bases, with 9 bases separating them. The DNA for the CDR3 is TGCAGTGCTAGAGATAAACCGATTAATGAAAAACTGTTTTTT. It codes for CSARDKPINEKLFF.

In this sample, this clonotype turned up many times. This chain connects TRBV18 to TRBJ1-5, with 10 bases aligning to TRBD1. This CDR3 region has 15 residues. The J segment lost 6 bases and the V segment lost 5 bases, leaving 7 bases of the junction unmatched. Germline CDR1 reads KGHSH; CDR2 reads LQKENI. CDR3 residues: CASSRGQGLGQPQHF. The CDR3 DNA reads TGTGCCAGCTCAAGGGGACAGGGGCTGGGTCAGCCCCAGCATTTT.

This clonotype was seen at least ten times. The chain is built from TRBV7-2 and TRBJ2-7; D might be TRBD1 (7 bases). The CDR3 has 17 amino acids. The V end lost 6 bases, the J end lost 3 bases, and 24 bases lay between the germline ends. CDR1 and CDR2 (germline): SGHTA, FQGNSA. The DNA of the CDR3 is TGTGCCAGCAGGCGTGGAGGGGGCGCGGGCCTAGGCTACGAGCAGTACTTC. This translates into CASRRGGGAGLGYEQYF.

In its sample, this clonotype was seen a few times. J is TRBJ2-7 and V is TRBV6-1; 8 bases are a match to TRBD2. Germline loops: CDR1 MNHNS, CDR2 SASEGT. This CDR3 contains 14 residues. V lost 5 bases to trimming and J lost 2 bases; unmatched junction nucleotides: 5. The CDR3 is CASSHRGGPYEQYF. CDR3 DNA: TGTGCCAGCAGTCATCGGGGGGGTCCCTACGAGCAGTACTTC.

This clonotype was seen ten or more times. J is TRBJ1-1 and V is TRBV18; TRBD1 aligns across 9 bases. V trimming: 9 bases; J trimming: 1 base; junction bases outside the gene matches: 6. Germline-derived CDR1 and CDR2 are KGHSH and LQKENI. The CDR3 is made up of 14 amino acids. CDR3 sequence (DNA): TGTGCCAGTACGAGGACAGGGGCGAACACTGAAGCTTTCTTT. This encodes CASTRTGANTEAFF.

This clonotype showed up just a few times. This rearrangement joins TRBV29-1 to TRBJ1-3; a possible D gene is TRBD1 (5 bases). Trimming stripped 6 bases from V and 2 bases from J, with 17 bases between. Per germline, CDR1 SQVTM and CDR2 ANQGSEA. The CDR3 is made up of 15 amino acids. The CDR3, as DNA: TGCAGCGTGGGGACCAGCCAGAACCCTGGAAACACCATATATTTT. Translated: CSVGTSQNPGNTIYF.

The V gene is TRBV11-3, the J gene TRBJ1-6; 10 nucleotides match TRBD1. The CDR3 contains 16 residues. CDR1 and CDR2 (germline): SGHNT, YENEEA. The ends lost 5 bases at V and 2 bases at J; junction bases unmatched: 3. In DNA form, the CDR3 reads TGTGCCAGCAGCATGGGACAGGGGACCTATAATTCACCCCTCCACTTT. Translation gives CASSMGQGTYNSPLHF.

As concerns this clonotype: Just one base apart from a much larger clone, this may be a read error. V usage is TRBV7-3 and J usage is TRBJ1-1; maybe TRBD1 (5 bases). V was cut by 1 base and J by 1 base, with 16 bases left in between. The CDR3 sequence is 17 residues long. Germline loops: CDR1 SGHTA, CDR2 FQGTGA. CDR3 coding DNA: TGTGCCAGCAGCTTAAGGCCCGGGGCAGCCAGGAACACTGAAGCTTTCTTT. Amino acids: CASSLRPGAARNTEAFF.

This chain links TRBV2 with TRBJ2-5, with TRBD2 matching over 11 bases. The V gene end was trimmed by 5 bases and the J gene end by 5 bases; junction bases not matched to a gene: 7. Germline loops: CDR1 SNHLY, CDR2 FYNNEI. This CDR3 comprises 15 residues. The CDR3 protein is CASSSGLAVGETQYF. In nucleotides, the CDR3 is TGTGCCAGCAGTTCGGGACTAGCGGTAGGGGAGACCCAGTACTTC.

This clonotype appeared many times. CDR3 sequence: CASSRTADGYTF. The CDR3 DNA is TGCGCCAGCAGCCGGACGGCGGATGGCTACACCTTC. The chain recombines TRBV5-1 with TRBJ1-2; no definite D call. CDR1 is SGHRS, CDR2 YFSETQ, per germline. The CDR3 is 12 residues long. Trimming stripped 4 bases from V and 6 bases from J, with 10 bases between.

This clonotype occurred once. The rearrangement joins TRBV18 to TRBJ2-2; TRBD2 aligns across 8 bases. J lost 0 bases, V lost 6 bases, and 3 bases had no gene match. This CDR3 spans 15 amino acids. Germline-derived CDR1 and CDR2 are KGHSH and LQKENI. In DNA form, the CDR3 reads TGTGCCAGCTCCGTGCGGGGGGCGAACACCGGGGAGCTGTTTTTT. Residues: CASSVRGANTGELFF.

This clonotype showed up many times. Written as DNA, the CDR3 is TGTGCCAGCAGTTACGGGAGCAGGGGGCCGAACACTGAAGCTTTCTTT. It specifies CASSYGSRGPNTEAFF. The J gene is TRBJ1-1, the V gene TRBV6-5, with 8 bases identical to TRBD1. The CDR3 contains 16 residues. Germline loops: CDR1 MNHEY, CDR2 SVGAGI. J gave up 1 base and V 2 bases, and 6 bases lay outside the gene matches.

The chain carries TRBV7-2 and TRBJ1-3; 8 nucleotides align to TRBD1. Germline V gene lookup returns CDR1 SGHTA and CDR2 FQGNSA. Germline trimming cut 6 bases from V and 1 base from J; bases unmatched to any gene: 5. This CDR3 is 15 amino acids long. CDR3 nucleotide sequence: TGTGCCAGCAGTCCTCAGGGGGCGTCTGGAAACACCATATATTTT. Translating it yields CASSPQGASGNTIYF. The full variable domain, completed using reference TRBV7-2 and TRBJ1-3, is GAGVSQSPSNKVTEKGKDVELRCDPISGHTALYWYRQSLGQGLEFLIYFQGNSAPDKSGLPSDRFSAERTGGSVSTLTIQRTQQEDSAVYLCASSPQGASGNTIYFGEGSWLTVV.

The CDR3 DNA sequence: TGCGCCAGCAGTGCCGGGGGCTCCACCGGGGAGCTGTTTTTT. Its translation: CASSAGGSTGELFF. The chain joins TRBV10-2 to TRBJ2-2, with D perhaps assigned TRBD1 or TRBD2 (6 bases each). The CDR3 spans 14 residues. Looked up from germline, CDR1 is WSHSY and CDR2 is SAAADI. Between the trimmed V and J ends, which lost 4 bases and 4 bases, there was a span of 10 bases.

V gene TRBV28 combines with J gene TRBJ1-5, with 8 bases lining up with TRBD1. Germline V gene data show CDR1 as MDHEN and CDR2 as SYDVKM. V was clipped by 5 bases and J by 0 bases; unmatched bases: 6. The CDR3 spans 16 residues. The CDR3: CASSEGTGYSNQPQHF. In DNA, the CDR3 is TGTGCCAGCAGTGAGGGGACAGGATATAGCAATCAGCCCCAGCATTTT. Complete variable domain (other parts from reference TRBV28 and TRBJ1-5): DVKVTQSSRYLVKRTGEKVFLECVQDMDHENMFWYRQDPGLGLRLIYFSYDVKMKEKGDIPEGYSVSREKKERFSLILESASTNQTSMYLCASSEGTGYSNQPQHFGDGTRLSIL.

The V call is TRBV4-3, the J call TRBJ1-2; TRBD1 matches 10 bases. The CDR3 loop spans 16 amino acids. Germline trimming cut 2 bases from V and 3 bases from J; bases unmatched to any gene: 6. The germline CDR1 and CDR2 sequences are LGHNA and YSLEER. CDR3 sequence reads: CASSQTIGTGDYGYTF. In DNA, the CDR3 is TGCGCCAGCAGCCAAACCATCGGGACAGGGGACTATGGCTACACCTTC.

This clonotype has a count of ten or more. The CDR3 DNA sequence: TGTGCCACTCTCACCGGGACAGGGCGGAGAGCGGTTGGCTACACCTTC. Translated: CATLTGTGRRAVGYTF. The chain is built from TRBV6-2 or TRBV6-3 and TRBJ1-2, with 9 nucleotides matching TRBD1. The trim removed 10 bases at V and 7 bases at J, leaving 19 bases unmatched. This CDR3 comprises 16 residues. CDR1 MNHEY and CDR2 SVGEGT come from the germline V gene.

The sample holds a few counts of this clonotype. CDR3 bases: TGCGCCAGCAGCTTGGCTGGGGCGGGAGGTGTAGAGACCCAGTACTTC. Protein product: CASSLAGAGGVETQYF. The chain has TRBV5-1 and TRBJ2-5, with 8 bases matching TRBD2. Germline V CDR1 and CDR2: SGHRS, YFSETQ. This CDR3 spans 16 amino acids. Germline trimming cut 0 bases from V and 4 bases from J; bases unmatched to any gene: 8.

V is TRBV20-1 and J is TRBJ2-7; D may be TRBD2 (6 bases). The V end was cut by 7 bases, the J end by 7 bases, with 20 bases between. This CDR3 has 13 amino acids. In germline, CDR1 is DFQATT, CDR2 SNEGSKA (reference sequence). The CDR3 here is CSVDGSGPREQYF. The DNA for the CDR3 is TGCAGTGTCGACGGAAGCGGGCCAAGGGAGCAGTACTTC.